Detailed here is one TCR beta chain. What it binds is not known. These data come from a study of shared clonotypes between healthy human individuals. About the study: Three plates were used per donor for CD4 naive, three for CD4 memory, two for CD8 naive and one for CD8 memory.

Libraries were prepared by immunoSEQ multiplex PCR; TCRdb keeps only in-frame clonotypes and omits some of them. In the table there are roughly 1,100,000 clones, about 75% of which are singletons. V was trimmed by 5 bases and J by 1 base, leaving 6 bases between them. CDR1 is MNHEY, CDR2 SVGAGI, per germline. The CDR3 has 13 residues. Study outcomes and limitations: Estimated clonotype richness was generally higher in naive than memory subsets. Non-shared clonotypes displayed generation probabilities falling below those of clonotypes present in all four donors. With few donors, the genetic and exposure-history diversity represented was limited.

V gene TRBV6-5 combines with J gene TRBJ1-5; possibly TRBD1 for D (6 bases). Sequencing was performed on memory CD4+ T cells sorted from blood. Subset given: CD45RA-negative fraction. This TCR was sampled from a man between 18 and 29 years old in good health. CDR3 sequence reads: CASSQGSNQPQHF. The CDR3 DNA sequence: TGTGCCAGCAGTCAGGGGAGCAATCAGCCCCAGCATTTT.